These 30 T cell receptor beta chains originate from one sample sequenced in a study of identical twins. From the 5' RACE reads, TCRdb called clonotypes with MiXCR, one entry per CDR3 protein. The sample holds about 250,000 distinct CDR3 sequences, about 8% seen once. These data were also filed under a second study, of yellow fever vaccine responses in identical twins.

The material sequenced was CD8+ T cells sorted from blood. The receptor set was obtained from a woman aged 18-29 years in good health.

CDR3 DNA sequence: TGTACCCGCAGTTTATCTCTTAGGTGGAGGGAAGATTCCAATGAGCAGTTCTTC. It specifies CTRSLSLRWREDSNEQFF. The rearrangement links TRBV2 to TRBJ2-1, with D possibly matching TRBD2 (6 bases). Germline values: CDR1 SNHLY, CDR2 FYNNEI. The CDR3 has 18 amino acids.

This clonotype was seen ten or more times. The rearrangement uses TRBV7-9 and TRBJ2-1, with 8 bases matching TRBD2. The CDR3 totals 15 residues. The V gene's germline CDR1 is SEHNR and CDR2 FQNEAQ (reference sequence). After removal of 5 bases from V and 9 bases from J, the junction contained 12 bases not matched to a gene. The CDR3 DNA reads TGTGCCAGCAGCCCCCATCGGGAGGGCTCGCCTGAGCAGTTCTTC. Translated: CASSPHREGSPEQFF.

The chain joins TRBV6-1 to TRBJ1-5; 7 bases align to TRBD1. Germline loops: CDR1 MNHNS, CDR2 SASEGT. J lost 7 bases, V lost 1 base, and 7 bases had no gene match. This CDR3 comprises 15 residues. The CDR3 nucleotides are TGTGCCAGCAGTGAAGATGCAGGGGGATGGCAGCCCCAGCATTTT. It is translated as CASSEDAGGWQPQHF.

This clonotype showed up just a few times. The chain joins TRBV20-1 to TRBJ2-3; 7 bases map to TRBD2. This CDR3 is built from 16 residues. Germline V gene data show CDR1 as DFQATT and CDR2 as SNEGSKA (reference sequence). Germline trimming cut 0 bases from V and 2 bases from J; bases unmatched to any gene: 8. CDR3 in DNA: TGCAGTGCTAGAGATTGGCTAGCGGAACCCACAGATACGCAGTATTTT. It translates to CSARDWLAEPTDTQYF.

This clonotype was detected ten times or more. The chain recombines TRBV4-1 with TRBJ1-2; TRBD1 matches at 7 bases. In germline, CDR1 is MGHRA, CDR2 YSYEKL. The CDR3 has 15 amino acids. The trim removed 4 bases at V and 2 bases at J, leaving 7 bases unmatched. CDR3 residues: CASSPTGTANYGYTF. As DNA, the CDR3 is TGCGCCAGCAGCCCGACCGGGACAGCGAACTATGGCTACACCTTC.

V gene TRBV7-2 combines with J gene TRBJ1-2; D unclear. Per the germline V gene, CDR1 is SGHTA and CDR2 is FQGNSA. The CDR3 contains 14 residues. Trimming took off 5 bases at V and 8 bases at J, with 18 bases between the two ends. The CDR3 DNA sequence: TGTGCCAGCAGCGGATTCGGTCAAACCGCGGGCTACACCTTC. Its protein product is CASSGFGQTAGYTF.

This clonotype has at least ten counts. For the CDR3, the DNA is TGTGCCAGCAGTTTCGGTCAAGAGACCCAGTACTTC. It translates to CASSFGQETQYF. V gene TRBV12-3 or TRBV12-4 combines with J gene TRBJ2-5; D is uncertain. This CDR3 has 12 amino acids. V lost 3 bases and J lost 2, with 4 bases in between.

At least ten counts were recorded for this clonotype. The rearrangement joins TRBV7-2 to TRBJ2-3; D is undetermined. Trimming left V 1 base short and J 10 bases short, with 15 bases between. CDR3 length equals 14 residues. The V gene's germline CDR1 is SGHTA and CDR2 FQGNSA. The CDR3 reads CASSLGHSPVAQYF. The CDR3 DNA is TGTGCCAGCAGCTTAGGGCACAGCCCGGTTGCGCAGTATTTT.

V usage is TRBV11-2 and J usage is TRBJ1-1; 8 nucleotides line up with TRBD1. The CDR3 totals 12 residues. Germline V gene data show CDR1 as SGHAT and CDR2 as FQNNGV. J gave up 6 bases and V 5 bases, and 2 bases lay outside the gene matches. CDR3 sequence reads: CASSPGQAEAFF. DNA for the CDR3: TGTGCCAGCAGCCCGGGACAGGCTGAAGCTTTCTTT.

The chain uses TRBV27 and TRBJ2-1, with 7 bases that match TRBD2. CDR3 length: 18 residues. Germline lookup yields CDR1 MNHEY and CDR2 SMNVEV (reference sequence). Trimming at V came to 3 bases and at J to 8 bases, leaving 19 bases not matched to a gene. The CDR3 region is CASSLGAGSGSFYDEQFF. As DNA, the CDR3 is TGTGCCAGCAGTTTGGGCGCAGGTAGCGGGTCTTTTTACGATGAGCAGTTCTTC.

This clonotype was picked up many times. The V gene is TRBV5-1, the J gene TRBJ2-7; tentatively, D is TRBD2 (5 bases). From germline, CDR1 is SGHRS and CDR2 YFSETQ. This CDR3 contains 15 residues. The V end was cut by 0 bases, the J end by 0 bases, with 10 bases between. CDR3 region: CASSLEEGSSYEQYF. In DNA, the CDR3 is TGCGCCAGCAGCTTGGAAGAGGGCTCCTCCTACGAGCAGTACTTC.

This clonotype came up many times. The gene calls are TRBV11-1 and TRBJ2-1; no definite D call. With 7 bases removed from V and 4 bases from J, the gap between germline ends came to 17 bases. The CDR3 has 15 residues. Germline lookup yields CDR1 SGHAT and CDR2 FQDESV (reference sequence). CDR3 sequence reads: CASNPSDRAYNEQFF. DNA for the CDR3: TGTGCCAGCAACCCCTCGGATAGGGCGTACAATGAGCAGTTCTTC.

This clonotype was counted ten times or more. This chain links TRBV4-3 with TRBJ2-2, with unresolved D. CDR3 length equals 18 residues. CDR1 is LGHNA, CDR2 YSLEER, per germline. Trimming pared 0 bases from V and 0 bases from J, leaving 14 bases between. CDR3: CASSQEVDGPTNTGELFF. The CDR3 DNA is TGCGCCAGCAGCCAAGAAGTAGACGGGCCAACGAACACCGGGGAGCTGTTTTTT.

V usage is TRBV6-2 or TRBV6-3 and J usage is TRBJ2-7; D is possibly TRBD2 (6 bases). The CDR3 length is 16 residues. Trimming took off 5 bases at V and 1 base at J, with 18 bases between the two ends. In germline, CDR1 is MNHEY, CDR2 SVGEGT. CDR3 coding DNA: TGTGCCAGCAGTGACCCCGCGGGGCAAAAGTCCTACGAGCAGTACTTC. Translation: CASSDPAGQKSYEQYF.

This clonotype was recorded many times. V gene TRBV6-4 combines with J gene TRBJ2-3, with 12 bases matching TRBD2. J was trimmed by 1 base and V by 8 bases; bases with no gene match: 7. The CDR3 is 16 amino acids. Germline V gene data show CDR1 as MRHNA and CDR2 as SNTAGT. The CDR3 reads CASSLAGGLGTDTQYF. The CDR3 DNA reads TGTGCCAGCTCACTAGCGGGGGGCCTGGGCACAGATACGCAGTATTTT.

This sequence joins TRBV6-2 or TRBV6-3 and TRBJ2-7; D is unclear. Trimming removed 6 bases from V and 0 bases from J, with 15 bases in between. This CDR3 has 15 residues. Per germline, CDR1 MNHEY and CDR2 SVGEGT. CDR3 sequence: CASSPLATASYEQYF. CDR3 DNA sequence: TGTGCCAGCAGCCCCCTTGCGACGGCCTCCTACGAGCAGTACTTC.

V usage is TRBV20-1 and J usage is TRBJ2-3, with 8 bases lining up with TRBD1. This CDR3 is built from 14 residues. V lost 3 bases and J lost 1; bases outside the gene matches: 3. CDR1 DFQATT and CDR2 SNEGSKA come from the germline V gene (reference sequence). The CDR3 region has the DNA TGCAGTGCTAGGGAACAGGGGGGCACAGATACGCAGTATTTT. As protein: CSAREQGGTDTQYF.

This chain joins TRBV18 and TRBJ2-1; 10 bases match TRBD2. Germline V gene sequence: CDR1 KGHSH, CDR2 LQKENI. Trimming cost V 2 bases and J 9 bases; bases outside gene matches: 10. CDR3 length: 16 residues. The CDR3 DNA follows: TGTGCCAGCTCACCAACGGCCCTAGCGGGGGCGGGTGAGCAGTTCTTC. It translates to CASSPTALAGAGEQFF.

This clonotype was seen at least ten times. The chain employs TRBV2 and TRBJ1-2; 7 bases are shared with TRBD1. This CDR3 has 13 amino acids. The junction had 7 bases not matched to a gene; V was cut back by 9 bases and J by 3 bases. Germline V gene sequence: CDR1 SNHLY, CDR2 FYNNEI. Here the CDR3 reads CARTSGTDYGYTF. The CDR3 DNA reads TGTGCCAGGACGAGCGGGACAGACTATGGCTACACCTTC. Complete variable domain (other parts from reference TRBV2 and TRBJ1-2): EPEVTQTPSHQVTQMGQEVILRCVPISNHLYFYWYRQILGQKVEFLVSFYNNEISEKSEIFDDQFSVERPDGSNFTLKIRSTKLEDSAMYFCARTSGTDYGYTFGSGTRLTVV.

Regarding this clonotype: A clone one base away is much larger, so this may be a read error. This chain connects TRBV2 to TRBJ2-1; D is uncertain. The germline gives CDR1 SNHLY, CDR2 FYNNEI. Deletions cut 3 bases from V and 7 bases from J, with 10 bases between. The CDR3 sequence is 13 residues long. CDR3 coding DNA: TGTGCCAGCAGTGATGTCCTTGGGAATGAGCAGTTCTTC. As protein: CASSDVLGNEQFF. The full variable domain, its missing parts supplied by reference TRBV2 and TRBJ2-1, is EPEVTQTPSHQVTQMGQEVILRCVPISNHLYFYWYRQILGQKVEFLVSFYNNEISEKSEIFDDQFSVERPDGSNFTLKIRSTKLEDSAMYFCASSDVLGNEQFFGPGTRLTVL.

The V gene is TRBV20-1, the J gene TRBJ2-3; D gene ambiguous. With 1 base removed from V and 1 base from J, the gap between germline ends came to 6 bases. The germline V gene has CDR1 DFQATT and CDR2 SNEGSKA (reference sequence). This CDR3 contains 13 residues. The CDR3 reads CSARGYRTDTQYF. CDR3 in DNA: TGCAGTGCTAGAGGCTACCGCACAGATACGCAGTATTTT.

Only a few counts were recorded for this clonotype. The J gene is TRBJ2-5, the V gene TRBV3-1; D may match TRBD1 or TRBD2 (6 bases each). Germline CDR1 and CDR2: LGHDT and YNNKEL (reference sequence). The CDR3 contains 14 residues. V gave up 4 bases and J gave up 5 bases, with 14 bases separating them. CDR3 DNA sequence: TGTGCCAGCAGCCCGTCCGGGGGCGAGGAGACCCAGTACTTC. It codes for CASSPSGGEETQYF.

This clonotype has more than one count but fewer than ten. The chain carries TRBV20-1 and TRBJ2-7; the D is unclear. CDR3 length: 15 amino acids. Germline loops: CDR1 DFQATT, CDR2 SNEGSKA (reference sequence). V was trimmed by 1 base and J by 0 bases, leaving 13 bases between them. The CDR3 is CSARVRPPDSYEQYF. In nucleotides, the CDR3 is TGCAGTGCTAGAGTTCGCCCTCCGGACTCCTACGAGCAGTACTTC.

This clonotype has at least ten counts. The V gene is TRBV12-3 or TRBV12-4, the J gene TRBJ2-3, with D possibly TRBD2 on 6 matching bases. The germline V and J ends were trimmed by 5 bases and 6 bases, with 15 bases remaining between them. This CDR3 region has 14 residues. The CDR3 spells CASSLTAGRDTQYF. The CDR3 bases are TGTGCCAGCAGTCTAACCGCGGGGCGGGATACGCAGTATTTT.

This clonotype was recorded many times. The rearrangement joins TRBV5-1 to TRBJ2-3, with no clear D. CDR1 and CDR2 from the germline V gene are SGHRS and YFSETQ. V was pared by 4 bases and J by 4 bases, with 7 bases between. This CDR3 is built from 12 residues. As DNA, the CDR3 is TGCGCCAGCAGCAGTGATTCAGATACGCAGTATTTT. The encoded protein is CASSSDSDTQYF. Drawing the rest from reference TRBV5-1 and TRBJ2-3, the complete variable domain is KAGVTQTPRYLIKTRGQQVTLSCSPISGHRSVSWYQQTPGQGLQFLFEYFSETQRNKGNFPGRFSGRQFSNSRSEMNVSTLELGDSALYLCASSSDSDTQYFGPGTRLTVL.

This clonotype was detected a few times. The gene calls are TRBV27 and TRBJ2-7, with 11 bases aligning to TRBD2. CDR1 and CDR2 (germline): MNHEY, SMNVEV (reference sequence). With 6 bases clipped from V and 4 bases from J, the junction kept 5 bases outside the gene matches. The CDR3 consists of 14 residues. The CDR3 region is CASSPGLAVYEQYF. The CDR3 region has the DNA TGTGCCAGCAGCCCGGGACTAGCGGTTTACGAGCAGTACTTC.

This clonotype was observed a handful of times. J is TRBJ2-5 and V is TRBV15, with 7 bases lining up with TRBD2. The CDR3 is 18 amino acids. CDR1 and CDR2 (germline): LNHNV, YYDKDF (reference sequence). Trimming removed 1 base from V and 2 bases from J; junction bases left unmatched: 13. CDR3 sequence (DNA): TGTGCCACCAGCAGAGTGGAGACCTGGGGGGGGGGACAAGAGACCCAGTACTTC. This encodes CATSRVETWGGGQETQYF.

The V and J genes are TRBV4-1 and TRBJ2-6; 11 nucleotides agree with TRBD1. The V gene end was trimmed by 2 bases and the J gene end by 0 bases; junction bases not matched to a gene: 12. CDR1 is MGHRA, CDR2 YSYEKL, per germline. CDR3 length: 21 residues. CDR3 nucleotide sequence: TGCGCCAGCAGCCAATTATATAGGGACAGGGGGGTGGCCTCTGGGGCCAACGTCCTGACTTTC. Its translation is CASSQLYRDRGVASGANVLTF.

V usage is TRBV6-4 and J usage is TRBJ2-2; 9 positions agree with TRBD1. Germline CDR1 MRHNA, CDR2 SNTAGT. CDR3 length: 15 amino acids. J gave up 1 base and V 5 bases, and 2 bases lay outside the gene matches. CDR3 in DNA: TGTGCCAGCAGTCAGGGACAGGGGAACACCGGGGAGCTGTTTTTT. This codes for CASSQGQGNTGELFF.

The chain recombines TRBV7-9 with TRBJ2-7; D not resolved. The V end lost 5 bases, the J end lost 2 bases, and 13 bases lay between the germline ends. From germline, CDR1 is SEHNR and CDR2 FQNEAQ (reference sequence). This CDR3 contains 14 residues. The CDR3 coding sequence is TGTGCCAGCAGCCCCCCATCCGCGCCCTACGAGCAGTACTTC. This gives the protein CASSPPSAPYEQYF.